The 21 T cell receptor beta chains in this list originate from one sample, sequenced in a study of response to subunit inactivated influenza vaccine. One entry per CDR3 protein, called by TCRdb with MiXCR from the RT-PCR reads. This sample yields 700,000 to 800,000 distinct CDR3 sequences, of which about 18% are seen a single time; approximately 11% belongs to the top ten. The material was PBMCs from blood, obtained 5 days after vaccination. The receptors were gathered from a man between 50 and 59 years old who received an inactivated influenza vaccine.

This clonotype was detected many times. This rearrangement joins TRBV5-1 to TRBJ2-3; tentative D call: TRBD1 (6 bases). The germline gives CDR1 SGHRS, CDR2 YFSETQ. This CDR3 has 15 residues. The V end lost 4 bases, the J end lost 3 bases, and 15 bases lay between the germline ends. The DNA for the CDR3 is TGCGCCAGCAGCCGACAGGCCGAGAAGACAGATACGCAGTATTTT. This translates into CASSRQAEKTDTQYF. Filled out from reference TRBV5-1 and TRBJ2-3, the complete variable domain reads KAGVTQTPRYLIKTRGQQVTLSCSPISGHRSVSWYQQTPGQGLQFLFEYFSETQRNKGNFPGRFSGRQFSNSRSEMNVSTLELGDSALYLCASSRQAEKTDTQYFGPGTRLTVL.

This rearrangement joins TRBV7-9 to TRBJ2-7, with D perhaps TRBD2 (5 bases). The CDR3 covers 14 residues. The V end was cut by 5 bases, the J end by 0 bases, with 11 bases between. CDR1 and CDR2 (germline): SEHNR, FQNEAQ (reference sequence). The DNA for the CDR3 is TGTGCCAGCAGCCGGGATCTTACCTCCTACGAGCAGTACTTC. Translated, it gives CASSRDLTSYEQYF.

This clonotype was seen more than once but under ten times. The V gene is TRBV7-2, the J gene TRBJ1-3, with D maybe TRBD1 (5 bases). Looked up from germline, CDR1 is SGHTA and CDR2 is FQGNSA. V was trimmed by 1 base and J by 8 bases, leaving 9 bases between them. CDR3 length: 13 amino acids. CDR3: CASSLVSGDTIYF. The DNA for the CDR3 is TGTGCCAGCAGCTTAGTTTCGGGGGACACCATATATTTT.

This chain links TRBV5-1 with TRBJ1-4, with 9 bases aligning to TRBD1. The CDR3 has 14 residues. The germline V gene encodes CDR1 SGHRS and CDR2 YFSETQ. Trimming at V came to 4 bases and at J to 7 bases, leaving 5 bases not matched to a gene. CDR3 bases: TGCGCCAGCAGCCGGACAGGGGCGCGTGAAAAACTGTTTTTT. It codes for CASSRTGAREKLFF.

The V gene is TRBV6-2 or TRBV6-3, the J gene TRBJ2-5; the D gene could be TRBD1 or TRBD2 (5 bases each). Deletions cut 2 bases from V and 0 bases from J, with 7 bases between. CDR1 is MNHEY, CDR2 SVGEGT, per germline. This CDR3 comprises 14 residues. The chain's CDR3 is CASSYGTYQETQYF. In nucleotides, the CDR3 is TGTGCCAGCAGTTACGGGACCTACCAAGAGACCCAGTACTTC.

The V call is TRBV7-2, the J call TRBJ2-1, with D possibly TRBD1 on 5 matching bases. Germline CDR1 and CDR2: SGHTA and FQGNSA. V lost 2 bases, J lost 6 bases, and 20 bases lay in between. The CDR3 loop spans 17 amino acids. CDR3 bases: TGTGCCAGCAGCTTAAGGGGCCATCGGCGAGCAGGCAATGAGCAGTTCTTC. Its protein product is CASSLRGHRRAGNEQFF.

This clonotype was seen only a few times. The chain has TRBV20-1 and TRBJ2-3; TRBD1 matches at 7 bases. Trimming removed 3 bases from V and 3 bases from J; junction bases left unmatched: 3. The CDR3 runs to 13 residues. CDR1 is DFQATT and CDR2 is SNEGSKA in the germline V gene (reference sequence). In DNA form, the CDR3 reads TGCAGTGCTAGTCAGGGGGAAACAGATACGCAGTATTTT. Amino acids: CSASQGETDTQYF.

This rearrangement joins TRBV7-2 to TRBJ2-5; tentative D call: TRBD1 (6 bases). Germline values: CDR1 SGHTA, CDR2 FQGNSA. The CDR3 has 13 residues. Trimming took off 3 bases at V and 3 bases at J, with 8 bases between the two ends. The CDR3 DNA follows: TGTGCCAGCAGCTTTCAGGGGAAAGAGACCCAGTACTTC. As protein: CASSFQGKETQYF.

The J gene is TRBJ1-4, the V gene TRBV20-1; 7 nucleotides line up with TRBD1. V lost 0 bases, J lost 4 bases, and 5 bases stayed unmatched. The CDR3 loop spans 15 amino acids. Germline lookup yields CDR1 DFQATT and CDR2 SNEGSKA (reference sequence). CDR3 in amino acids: CSARDLGQYNEKLFF. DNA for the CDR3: TGCAGTGCTAGAGATCTGGGACAGTATAATGAAAAACTGTTTTTT.

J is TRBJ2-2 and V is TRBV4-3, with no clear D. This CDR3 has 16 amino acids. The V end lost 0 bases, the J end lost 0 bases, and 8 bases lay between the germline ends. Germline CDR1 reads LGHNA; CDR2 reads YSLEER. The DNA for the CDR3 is TGCGCCAGCAGCCAAGATTCCCTCTCGAACACCGGGGAGCTGTTTTTT. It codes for CASSQDSLSNTGELFF.

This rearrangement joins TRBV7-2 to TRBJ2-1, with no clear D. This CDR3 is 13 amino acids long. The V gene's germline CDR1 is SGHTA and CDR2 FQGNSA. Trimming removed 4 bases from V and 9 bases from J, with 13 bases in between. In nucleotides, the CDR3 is TGTGCCAGCAGCTCCCGATTTGGTAGTGAGCAGTTCTTC. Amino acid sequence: CASSSRFGSEQFF.

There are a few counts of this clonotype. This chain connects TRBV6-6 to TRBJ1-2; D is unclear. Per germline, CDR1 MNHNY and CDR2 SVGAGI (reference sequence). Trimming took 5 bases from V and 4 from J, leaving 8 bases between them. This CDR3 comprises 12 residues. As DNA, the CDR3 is TGTGCCAGCAGTGATAGAATCTATGGCTACACCTTC. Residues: CASSDRIYGYTF.

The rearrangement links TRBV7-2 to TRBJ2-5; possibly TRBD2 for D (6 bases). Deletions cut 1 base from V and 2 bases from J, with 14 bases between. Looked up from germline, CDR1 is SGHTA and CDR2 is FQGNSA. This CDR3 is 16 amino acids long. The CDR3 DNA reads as TGTGCCAGCAGCTTAGTTGGAGGGAGGCTACAAGAGACCCAGTACTTC. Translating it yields CASSLVGGRLQETQYF.

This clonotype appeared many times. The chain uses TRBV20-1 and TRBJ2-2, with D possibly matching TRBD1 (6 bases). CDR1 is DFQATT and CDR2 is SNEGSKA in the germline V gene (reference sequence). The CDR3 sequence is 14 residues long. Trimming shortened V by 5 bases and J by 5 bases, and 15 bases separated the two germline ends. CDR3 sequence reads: CSAPQGFRTGELFF. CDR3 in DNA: TGCAGTGCTCCGCAGGGGTTCAGGACCGGGGAGCTGTTTTTT.

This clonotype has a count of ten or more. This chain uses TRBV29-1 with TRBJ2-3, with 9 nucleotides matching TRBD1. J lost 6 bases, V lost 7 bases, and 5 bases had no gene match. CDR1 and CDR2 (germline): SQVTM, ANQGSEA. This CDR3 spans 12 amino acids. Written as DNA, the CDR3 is TGCAGCGCTGACAGGGGGAAGGATACGCAGTATTTT. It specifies CSADRGKDTQYF.

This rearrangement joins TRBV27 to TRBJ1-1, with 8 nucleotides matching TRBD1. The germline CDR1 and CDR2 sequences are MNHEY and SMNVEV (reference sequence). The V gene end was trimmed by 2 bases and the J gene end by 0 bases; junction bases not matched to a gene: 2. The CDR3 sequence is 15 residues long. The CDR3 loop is CASSLKDRVNTEAFF. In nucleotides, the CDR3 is TGTGCCAGCAGTTTAAAGGACAGGGTGAACACTGAAGCTTTCTTT.

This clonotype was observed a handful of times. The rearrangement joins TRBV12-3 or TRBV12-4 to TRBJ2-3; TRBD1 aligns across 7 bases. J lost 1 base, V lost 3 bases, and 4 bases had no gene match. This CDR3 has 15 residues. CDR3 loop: CASSFPQGGTDTQYF. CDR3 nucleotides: TGTGCCAGCAGTTTCCCGCAGGGGGGCACAGATACGCAGTATTTT.

The CDR3 is CSADPTGPSYGYTF. The CDR3 DNA follows: TGCAGTGCAGACCCCACCGGACCTAGCTATGGCTACACCTTC. This sequence joins TRBV20-1 and TRBJ1-2; the D is unclear. Germline lookup yields CDR1 DFQATT and CDR2 SNEGSKA (reference sequence). The germline V and J ends were trimmed by 6 bases and 4 bases, with 18 bases remaining between them. The CDR3 runs to 14 residues.

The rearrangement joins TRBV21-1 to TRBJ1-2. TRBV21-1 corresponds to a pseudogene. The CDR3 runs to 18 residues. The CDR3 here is CASSVAMTPSEYGNGYTF. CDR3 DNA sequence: TGTGCCAGCAGCGTAGCGATGACACCCTCTGAGTATGGCAATGGCTACACCTTC.

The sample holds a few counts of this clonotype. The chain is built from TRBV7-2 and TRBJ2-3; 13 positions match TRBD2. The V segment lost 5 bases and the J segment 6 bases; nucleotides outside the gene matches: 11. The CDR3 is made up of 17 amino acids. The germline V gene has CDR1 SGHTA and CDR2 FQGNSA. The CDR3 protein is CASSVLWTSGGMDTQYF. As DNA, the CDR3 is TGTGCCAGCAGCGTTCTGTGGACTAGCGGGGGTATGGATACGCAGTATTTT. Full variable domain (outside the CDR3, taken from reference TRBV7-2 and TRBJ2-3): GAGVSQSPSNKVTEKGKDVELRCDPISGHTALYWYRQSLGQGLEFLIYFQGNSAPDKSGLPSDRFSAERTGGSVSTLTIQRTQQEDSAVYLCASSVLWTSGGMDTQYFGPGTRLTVL.

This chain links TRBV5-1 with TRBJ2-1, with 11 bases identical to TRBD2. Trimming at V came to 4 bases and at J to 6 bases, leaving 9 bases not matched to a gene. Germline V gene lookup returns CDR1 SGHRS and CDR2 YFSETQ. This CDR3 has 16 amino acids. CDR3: CASSKAGTSGFNEQFF. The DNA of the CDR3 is TGCGCCAGCAGCAAAGCCGGGACTAGCGGATTCAATGAGCAGTTCTTC.